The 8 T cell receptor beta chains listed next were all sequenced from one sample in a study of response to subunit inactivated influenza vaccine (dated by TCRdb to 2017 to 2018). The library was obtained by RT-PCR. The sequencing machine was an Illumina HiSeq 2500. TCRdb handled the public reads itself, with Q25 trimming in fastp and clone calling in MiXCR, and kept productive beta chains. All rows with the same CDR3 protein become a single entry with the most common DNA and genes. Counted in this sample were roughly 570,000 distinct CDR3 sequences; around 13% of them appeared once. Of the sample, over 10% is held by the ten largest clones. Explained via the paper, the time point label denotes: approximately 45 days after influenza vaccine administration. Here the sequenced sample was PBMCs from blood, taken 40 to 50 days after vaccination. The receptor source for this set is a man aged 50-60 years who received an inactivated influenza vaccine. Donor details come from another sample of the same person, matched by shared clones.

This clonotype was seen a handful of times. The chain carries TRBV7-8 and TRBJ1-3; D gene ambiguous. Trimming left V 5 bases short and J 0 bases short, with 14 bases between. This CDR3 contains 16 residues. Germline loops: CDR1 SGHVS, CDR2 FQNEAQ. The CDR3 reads CASSQTWANSGNTIYF. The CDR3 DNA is TGTGCCAGCAGCCAGACATGGGCCAACTCTGGAAACACCATATATTTT. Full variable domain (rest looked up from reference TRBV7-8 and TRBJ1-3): GAGVSQSPRYKVAKRGQDVALRCDPISGHVSLFWYQQALGQGPEFLTYFQNEAQLDKSGLPSDRFFAERPEGSVSTLKIQRTQQEDSAVYLCASSQTWANSGNTIYFGEGSWLTVV.

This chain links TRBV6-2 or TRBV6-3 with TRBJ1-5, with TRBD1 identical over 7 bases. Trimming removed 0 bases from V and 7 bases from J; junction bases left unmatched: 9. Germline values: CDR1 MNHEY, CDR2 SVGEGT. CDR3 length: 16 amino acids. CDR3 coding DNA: TGTGCCAGCAGTTACTCCGACAGGGTAGGGTACCAGCCCCAGCATTTT. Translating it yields CASSYSDRVGYQPQHF.

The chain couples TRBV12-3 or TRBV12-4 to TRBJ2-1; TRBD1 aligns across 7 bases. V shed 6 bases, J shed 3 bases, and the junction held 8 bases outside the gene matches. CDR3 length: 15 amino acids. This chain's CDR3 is CASRLPGTDYNEQFF. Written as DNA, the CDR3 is TGTGCCAGCAGACTTCCCGGGACAGACTACAATGAGCAGTTCTTC.

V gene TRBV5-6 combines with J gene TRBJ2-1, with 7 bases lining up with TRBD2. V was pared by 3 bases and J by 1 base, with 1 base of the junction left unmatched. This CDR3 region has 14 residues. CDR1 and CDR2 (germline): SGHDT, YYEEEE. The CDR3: CASSWGGSYNEQFF. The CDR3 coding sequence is TGTGCCAGCAGCTGGGGGGGTTCCTACAATGAGCAGTTCTTC.

The CDR3 reads CSARGRGGNGEQYF. The CDR3 nucleotides are TGCAGTGCTAGAGGAAGGGGGGGAAACGGCGAGCAGTACTTC. This chain joins TRBV20-1 and TRBJ2-7, with D possibly matching TRBD2 (7 bases). The CDR3 runs to 14 residues. The germline gives CDR1 DFQATT, CDR2 SNEGSKA (reference sequence). Trimming cost V 1 base and J 6 bases, with 16 bases left between them.

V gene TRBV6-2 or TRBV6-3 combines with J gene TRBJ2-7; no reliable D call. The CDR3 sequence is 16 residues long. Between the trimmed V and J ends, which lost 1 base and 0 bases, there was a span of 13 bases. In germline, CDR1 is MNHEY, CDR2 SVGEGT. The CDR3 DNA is TGTGCCAGCAGTTACTGGAGATCATCCTCCTCCTACGAGCAGTACTTC. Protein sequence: CASSYWRSSSSYEQYF.

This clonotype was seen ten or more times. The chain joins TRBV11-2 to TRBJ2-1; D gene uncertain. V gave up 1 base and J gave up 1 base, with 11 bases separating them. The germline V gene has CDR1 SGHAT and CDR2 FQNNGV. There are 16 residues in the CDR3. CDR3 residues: CASSLVSNPSYNEQFF. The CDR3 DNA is TGTGCCAGCAGCTTAGTATCGAACCCGTCCTACAATGAGCAGTTCTTC.

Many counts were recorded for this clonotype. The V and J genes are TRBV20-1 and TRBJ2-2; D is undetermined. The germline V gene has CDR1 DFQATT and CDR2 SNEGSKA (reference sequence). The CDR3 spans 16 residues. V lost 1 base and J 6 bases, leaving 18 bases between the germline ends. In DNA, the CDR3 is TGCAGTGCTAGAGCGCAGATTCCTCTTCCTTCCGGGGAGCTGTTTTTT. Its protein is CSARAQIPLPSGELFF.